What follows describes a single T cell receptor beta chain. Its antigen is as yet unknown. This sample is part of a study of cytomegalovirus exposure and HLA in healthy donors. The study's findings and limits: For most TCR beta V segments, an earlier analysis put the productive rate at about 87% or about 30% of the time.

Germline CDR1 MNHNS, CDR2 SASEGT. Trimming removed 2 bases at V and 12 bases at J, with 16 bases between. The CDR3 runs to 13 residues. PCR primers comprised 60 Vbeta and 13 Jbeta primers. In the authors' methods: The authors later counted 70 million to 80 million unique TCR beta chains, 9.5 million to 13 million of them shared. Sequencing was performed with immunoSEQ multiplex PCR; in TCRdb, only in-frame clones are kept and a portion is missing. V and J calls and clone size come straight from that table; D and trimming were deduced from the DNA. The data hold roughly 220,000 clones, with 82% observed a single time.

The receptor comes from a middle-aged woman in good health and CMV-seronegative. Sequencing was done on a sample of PBMCs. The chain recombines TRBV6-1 with TRBJ1-1; maybe TRBD1 (5 bases). CDR3 sequence reads: CASSETAGVVSFF. In nucleotides, the CDR3 is TGTGCCAGCAGTGAAACCGCGGGGGTTGTGTCTTTCTTT.